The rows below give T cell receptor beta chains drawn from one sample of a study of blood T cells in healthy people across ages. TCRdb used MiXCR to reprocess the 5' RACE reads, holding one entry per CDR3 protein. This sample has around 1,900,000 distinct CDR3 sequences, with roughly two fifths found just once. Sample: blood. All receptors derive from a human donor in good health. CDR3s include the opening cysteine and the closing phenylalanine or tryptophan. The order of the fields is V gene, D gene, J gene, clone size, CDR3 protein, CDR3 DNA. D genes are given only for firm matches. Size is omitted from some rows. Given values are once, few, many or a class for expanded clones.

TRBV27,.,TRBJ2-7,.,CASSYKGRFYEQYF,TGTGCCAGCAGTTATAAGGGACGGTTCTACGAGCAGTACTTC
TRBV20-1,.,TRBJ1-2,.,CSARHRGDYDYTF,TGCAGTGCTAGACACCGGGGAGACTATGACTACACCTTC
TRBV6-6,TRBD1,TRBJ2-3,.,CASSYGQADTQYF,TGTGCCAGCAGTTACGGACAGGCCGATACGCAGTATTTT
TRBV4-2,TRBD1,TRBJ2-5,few,CASSRGETGEKTQYF,TGTGCCAGCAGCCGGGGGGAGACAGGGGAAAAGACCCAGTACTTC
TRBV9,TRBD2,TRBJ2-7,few,CASSVGGTSSDEQYF,TGTGCCAGCAGCGTAGGGGGGACTAGCTCCGACGAGCAGTACTTC
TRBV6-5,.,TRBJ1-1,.,CASGGRGSAFF,TGTGCCAGCGGGGGGAGGGGGTCTGCTTTCTTT
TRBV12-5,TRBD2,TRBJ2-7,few,CASGFISGVAGGLHEQYF,TGTGCTAGTGGTTTCATATCGGGTGTGGCGGGGGGGCTCCACGAGCAGTACTTC
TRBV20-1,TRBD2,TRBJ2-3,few,CSAQNPGGDTQYF,TGCAGTGCCCAAAACCCGGGGGGGGATACGCAGTATTTT
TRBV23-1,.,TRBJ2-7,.,CASSQSVRTTFNEQYF,TGCGCCAGCAGTCAATCGGTGCGGACTACCTTTAACGAGCAGTACTTC
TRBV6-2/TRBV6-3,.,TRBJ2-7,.,CASSYSANEQYF,TGTGCCAGCAGTTACTCGGCCAATGAGCAGTACTTC
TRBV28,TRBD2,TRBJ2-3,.,CASSAPSGGASDTQYF,TGTGCCAGCAGTGCCCCTAGCGGGGGGGCATCAGATACGCAGTATTTT
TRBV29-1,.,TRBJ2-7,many,CSAHTDGSYEQYF,TGCAGCGCTCACACGGACGGCTCCTACGAGCAGTACTTC
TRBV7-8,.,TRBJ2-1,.,CASSFRQMNEQFF,TGTGCCAGCAGCTTTCGCCAAATGAATGAGCAGTTCTTC
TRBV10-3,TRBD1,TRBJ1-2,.,CAISGTGYNYGYTF,TGTGCCATCAGCGGGACAGGTTATAACTATGGCTACACCTTC
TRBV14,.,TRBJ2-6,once,CASSRANVRTF,TGTGCCAGCAGCCGAGCCAACGTCCGGACTTTC
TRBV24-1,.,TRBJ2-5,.,CATQPDGQETQYF,TGTGCCACGCAGCCAGACGGCCAAGAGACCCAGTACTTC
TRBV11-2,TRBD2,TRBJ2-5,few,CASSAWTSGFGETQYF,TGTGCCAGCAGCGCCTGGACTAGCGGGTTTGGCGAGACCCAGTACTTC
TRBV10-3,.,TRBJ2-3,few,CAIRGGISTDTQYF,TGTGCCATCAGAGGGGGTATAAGCACAGATACGCAGTATTTT
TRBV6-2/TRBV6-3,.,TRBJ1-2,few,CASSPHRSAYGYTF,TGTGCCAGCAGCCCACATAGAAGTGCCTATGGCTACACCTTC
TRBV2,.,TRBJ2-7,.,CASSESRGEPYEQYF,TGTGCCAGCAGTGAAAGCAGGGGTGAGCCCTACGAGCAGTACTTC
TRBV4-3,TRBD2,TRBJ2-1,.,CASSQDLFTSGYNEQFF,TGCGCCAGCAGCCAAGACCTCTTCACTAGCGGGTACAATGAGCAGTTCTTC
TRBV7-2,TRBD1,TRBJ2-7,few,CASSQDRGLPYEQYF,TGTGCCAGCAGCCAGGACAGGGGGCTTCCCTACGAGCAGTACTTC
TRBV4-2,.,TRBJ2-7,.,CASSQEGPYSSYEQYF,TGTGCCAGCAGCCAAGAAGGGCCGTATAGCTCCTACGAGCAGTACTTC
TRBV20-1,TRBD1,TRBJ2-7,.,CSARGQGPIAYEQYF,TGCAGTGCTAGAGGACAGGGTCCGATAGCGTACGAGCAGTACTTC
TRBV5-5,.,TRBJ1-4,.,CASSSPGRAPTNEKLFF,TGTGCCAGCAGCTCCCCGGGCCGGGCCCCCACTAATGAAAAACTGTTTTTT
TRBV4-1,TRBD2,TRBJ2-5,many,CASSQEGRGALQETQYF,TGCGCCAGCAGCCAAGAGGGGCGGGGGGCTCTTCAAGAGACCCAGTACTTC
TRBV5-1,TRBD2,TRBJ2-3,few,CASSSWTSGDTQYF,TGCGCCAGCAGCTCCTGGACTAGCGGGGATACGCAGTATTTT
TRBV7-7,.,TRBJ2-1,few,CASSLGGAGSYNEQFF,TGTGCCAGCAGCCTTGGGGGGGCCGGGTCCTACAATGAGCAGTTCTTC
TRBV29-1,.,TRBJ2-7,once,CSVERGSGYEQYF,TGCAGCGTTGAGCGAGGTAGCGGCTACGAGCAGTACTTC
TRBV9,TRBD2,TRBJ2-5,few,CASSVAAGGQETQYF,TGTGCCAGCAGCGTAGCAGCGGGGGGGCAAGAGACCCAGTACTTC
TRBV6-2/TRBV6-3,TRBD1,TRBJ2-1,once,CASSWTSQGRGEQFF,TGTGCCAGCAGTTGGACCTCACAGGGGCGCGGTGAGCAGTTCTTC
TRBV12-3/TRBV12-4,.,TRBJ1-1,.,CASSSPRGGSFRAFF,TGTGCCAGCAGTTCTCCCCGGGGGGGAAGTTTTCGAGCTTTCTTT
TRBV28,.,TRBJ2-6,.,CATEDRYSGANVLTF,TGTGCCACCGAAGACAGATACTCTGGGGCCAACGTCCTGACTTTC
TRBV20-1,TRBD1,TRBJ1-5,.,CSAATGAEQPQHF,TGCAGTGCCGCTACAGGGGCCGAACAGCCCCAGCATTTT
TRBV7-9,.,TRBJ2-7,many,CASSSWEEDEGYEQYF,TGTGCCAGCAGCTCCTGGGAAGAGGATGAGGGCTACGAGCAGTACTTC
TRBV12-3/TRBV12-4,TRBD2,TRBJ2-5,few,CASSVRDYQYF,TGTGCCAGCAGTGTCCGGGACTACCAGTACTTC
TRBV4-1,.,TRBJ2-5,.,CASSQERYKGETQYF,TGCGCCAGCAGCCAAGAGCGTTACAAGGGAGAGACCCAGTACTTC
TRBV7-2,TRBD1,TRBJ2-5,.,CASSLDAGGLETQYF,TGTGCCAGCAGCTTAGATGCAGGGGGCCTAGAGACCCAGTACTTC
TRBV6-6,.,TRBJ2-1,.,CASSYGDGSNEQFF,TGTGCCAGCAGTTACGGGGACGGCTCCAATGAGCAGTTCTTC
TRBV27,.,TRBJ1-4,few,CASRLKATNGFNEKLFF,TGTGCCAGCAGACTCAAGGCCACCAACGGATTTAATGAAAAACTGTTTTTT
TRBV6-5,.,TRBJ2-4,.,CASNWPVDIQYF,TGTGCCAGCAATTGGCCCGTGGACATTCAGTACTTC
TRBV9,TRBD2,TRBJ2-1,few,CASSVSSLAGFYNEQFF,TGTGCCAGCAGCGTATCCTCTCTAGCGGGGTTCTACAATGAGCAGTTCTTC
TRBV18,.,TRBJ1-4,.,CASSPGFNEKLFF,TGTGCCAGCTCACCAGGGTTTAATGAAAAACTGTTTTTT
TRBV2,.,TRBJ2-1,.,CASNYREYNEQFF,TGTGCCAGCAATTACAGGGAGTACAATGAGCAGTTCTTC
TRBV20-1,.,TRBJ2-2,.,CSARDQWGGDTGELFF,TGCAGTGCTAGAGATCAGTGGGGTGGCGACACCGGGGAGCTGTTTTTT
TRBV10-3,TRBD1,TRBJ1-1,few,CAISDWDRNTEAFF,TGTGCCATCAGTGATTGGGACAGAAACACTGAAGCTTTCTTT
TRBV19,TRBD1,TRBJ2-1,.,CASSNSGGTYNEQFF,TGTGCCAGTAGTAACTCAGGGGGCACCTACAATGAGCAGTTCTTC